The 10 T cell receptor beta chains listed next were all sequenced from one sample in a study of blood T cell repertoires in COVID-19. Measured with immunoSEQ multiplex PCR; TCRdb has only the in-frame clones, and not every one. The sample shows some 140,000 clones, about four fifths of them seen only once. The sequencing sample was made of peripheral blood. Receptors originate from a woman in her 70s with COVID-19, enrolled during active disease.

This clone was counted a single time. The V gene is TRBV9, the J gene TRBJ2-1; D call uncertain. The CDR3 spans 15 residues. Germline assignment: CDR1 SGDLS and CDR2 YYNGEE. Trimming shortened V by 0 bases and J by 4 bases, and 11 bases separated the two germline ends. The CDR3 DNA reads as TGTGCCAGCAGCGTAGATAGTGGCAGGTACAATGAGCAGTTCTTC. Translation: CASSVDSGRYNEQFF.

This clone was seen only a few times. The chain has TRBV7-2 and TRBJ1-4; D is unresolved. The length of the CDR3 is 14 residues. Trimming stripped 3 bases from V and 5 bases from J, with 10 bases between. Germline V gene lookup returns CDR1 SGHTA and CDR2 FQGNSA. CDR3 in DNA: TGTGCCAGCAGCTTGAGCGGGAGGAATGAAAAACTGTTTTTT. Translated: CASSLSGRNEKLFF.

This clone has only one observation. The CDR3 DNA reads TGTGCCAGCAGTTCCCTCGGACAGGGGTACCAAGAGACCCAGTACTTC. This gives the protein CASSSLGQGYQETQYF. This rearrangement joins TRBV28 to TRBJ2-5; TRBD1 matches 9 bases. The CDR3 extends over 16 amino acids. V shed 4 bases and J 0 bases; nucleotides not matched to a gene: 6. Germline values: CDR1 MDHEN, CDR2 SYDVKM. The variable domain in full, with the rest retrieved from reference TRBV28 and TRBJ2-5, is DVKVTQSSRYLVKRTGEKVFLECVQDMDHENMFWYRQDPGLGLRLIYFSYDVKMKEKGDIPEGYSVSREKKERFSLILESASTNQTSMYLCASSSLGQGYQETQYFGPGTRLLVL.

The rearrangement links TRBV5-1 to TRBJ2-7; D remains unclear. V lost 2 bases and J 0 bases, leaving 18 bases between the germline ends. This CDR3 has 17 amino acids. Germline CDR1 and CDR2: SGHRS and YFSETQ. The CDR3 here is CASSFSPRERSSYEQYF. CDR3 DNA: TGCGCCAGCAGCTTTTCCCCCAGAGAAAGGAGCTCCTACGAGCAGTACTTC.

This chain links TRBV5-8 with TRBJ1-2; TRBD1 aligns across 11 bases. The junction had 5 bases not matched to a gene; V was cut back by 3 bases and J by 7 bases. CDR1 and CDR2 from the germline V gene are SGHTS and YDEGEE. The CDR3 extends over 14 amino acids. CDR3 sequence: CASSSWTGGSGYTF. The CDR3 nucleotides are TGTGCCAGCAGCTCCTGGACAGGGGGCAGTGGCTACACCTTC.

A few counts support this clone. The chain is built from TRBV6-5 and TRBJ2-7, with D perhaps matching TRBD2 (6 bases). V dropped 0 bases and J dropped 3 bases, with 12 bases sitting between them. The CDR3 runs 15 residues. The germline CDR1 and CDR2 sequences are MNHEY and SVGAGI. The CDR3 protein is CASSYSTGGSYEQYF. DNA of the CDR3: TGTGCCAGCAGTTACTCCACCGGGGGTAGCTACGAGCAGTACTTC.

The chain links TRBV18 to TRBJ1-1, with a weak D call TRBD1 (6 bases). Trimming pared 6 bases from V and 1 base from J, leaving 18 bases between. Germline CDR1 is KGHSH and CDR2 is LQKENI. The CDR3 is made up of 16 amino acids. This CDR3 is CASSASNRVTNTEAFF. The CDR3 bases are TGTGCCAGCTCGGCAAGTAACAGGGTGACGAACACTGAAGCTTTCTTT. Full variable domain (remainder filled in from reference TRBV18 and TRBJ1-1): NAGVMQNPRHLVRRRGQEARLRCSPMKGHSHVYWYRQLPEEGLKFMVYLQKENIIDESGMPKERFSAEFPKEGPSILRIQQVVRGDSAAYFCASSASNRVTNTEAFFGQGTRLTVV.

The chain combines TRBV9 with TRBJ2-3, with 14 bases identical to TRBD2. Trimming cost V 4 bases and J 4 bases; bases outside gene matches: 2. This CDR3 is 15 amino acids long. Germline CDR1 reads SGDLS; CDR2 reads YYNGEE. CDR3 bases: TGTGCCAGCAGCACGGGACTAGCGGGGGCAGATACGCAGTATTTT. Its translation: CASSTGLAGADTQYF.

The J gene is TRBJ2-7, the V gene TRBV27; TRBD1 aligns across 7 bases. V was pared by 4 bases and J by 3 bases, with 9 bases of the junction left unmatched. CDR1 MNHEY and CDR2 SMNVEV come from the germline V gene (reference sequence). The CDR3 has 15 residues. The CDR3 coding sequence is TGTGCCAGCAGTTCCCCGGGACAGAGAATCTACGAGCAGTACTTC. Residues: CASSSPGQRIYEQYF.

This clone was counted a few times. The rearrangement uses TRBV2 and TRBJ1-2; D call uncertain. V lost 3 bases and J lost 8, with 7 bases in between. Germline V gene sequence: CDR1 SNHLY, CDR2 FYNNEI. The CDR3 is 11 residues long. CDR3 in DNA: TGTGCCAGCAGTGACCGTCGGGGCTACACCTTC. Translating gives CASSDRRGYTF.